The TCR beta chain described here comes from a study of cytomegalovirus exposure and HLA in healthy donors. 60 Vbeta and 13 Jbeta primers were used in PCR. The repertoire was sequenced with immunoSEQ multiplex PCR; TCRdb's copy has only in-frame clones and lacks some. This table lists some 120,000 clones. This CDR3 region has 13 residues. Germline assignment: CDR1 MDHEN and CDR2 SYDVKM. V was shortened by 2 bases and J by 8 bases, with 9 bases between the two germline ends. Material: PBMCs. J is TRBJ1-4 and V is TRBV28; D ambiguous. This receptor was taken from a young man in good health and CMV-seronegative. The CDR3 loop reads CASSLHGEEKLFF. The CDR3 region has the DNA TGTGCCAGCAGTTTACACGGTGAGGAAAAACTGTTTTTT.